One TCR beta chain is described in this entry. Its specificity is not known. These data originate in a study of cytomegalovirus exposure and HLA in healthy donors. Primers for the PCR totalled 60 Vbeta and 13 Jbeta. Produced via immunoSEQ multiplex PCR; TCRdb's table is partial and in-frame only. The sample lists fewer than 120,000 clones; around 86% were seen once. Whole-study results and caveats: TCR beta chain V- and J-gene trimming was linked, in a later analysis, to a missense variant in DCLRE1C. The authors judged a highly shared variant cluster likely a sequencing artifact. A later analysis found TCR association rates differed by HLA locus, highest for DRB1 and lowest for HLA-C. According to a later analysis, donors in an Asian-associated ancestry cluster reportedly had fewer N-insertions than the approximately 670-donor mean.

Germline V gene sequence: CDR1 LNHNV, CDR2 YYDKDF (reference sequence). The V and J ends lost 4 bases and 2 bases, in that order; junction bases with no gene match: 8. This CDR3 spans 17 amino acids. Sequencing was carried out using PBMCs. The chain couples TRBV15 to TRBJ1-6; 7 bases match TRBD1. This TCR was recovered from a man aged 40-49 years in good health and CMV-seronegative. The CDR3 here is CATSKTGRTAYNSPLHF. In nucleotides, the CDR3 is TGTGCCACCAGCAAGACAGGGCGAACGGCCTATAATTCACCCCTCCACTTT.